Presented here are 9 T cell receptor beta chains from one specimen sequenced in a study of blood T cell repertoires in COVID-19. Clones were sequenced by immunoSEQ multiplex PCR, and TCRdb holds only the in-frame ones, with some missing. This table has about 170,000 clones, around 83% appearing once. Sequenced: PBMCs or T cells enriched from blood (not recorded which). The receptors stem from a woman aged 45-65 years in a cohort exposed to, infected with or recovered from COVID-19 (not recorded which).

This rearrangement joins TRBV2 to TRBJ2-7; TRBD1 agrees at 12 bases. J gave up 5 bases and V 5 bases, and 4 bases lay outside the gene matches. This CDR3 contains 14 residues. Germline CDR1 SNHLY, CDR2 FYNNEI. CDR3 sequence (DNA): TGTGCCAGCAGTCAGGGGACAGGGGGCAACGAGCAGTACTTC. Encoded protein: CASSQGTGGNEQYF.

The chain carries TRBV6-5 and TRBJ2-1; D may be TRBD1 (6 bases). Trimming removed 6 bases at V and 0 bases at J, with 9 bases between. The CDR3 runs 14 residues. The germline CDR1 and CDR2 sequences are MNHEY and SVGAGI. The chain's CDR3 is CASSPTGSYNEQFF. CDR3 DNA sequence: TGTGCCAGCAGCCCGACAGGCTCCTACAATGAGCAGTTCTTC.

This chain uses TRBV9 with TRBJ2-1, with D possibly TRBD1 on 6 matching bases. The CDR3 loop spans 16 amino acids. The ends were cut back, 3 bases at V and 0 bases at J, with 13 bases in the middle. Germline CDR1 and CDR2: SGDLS and YYNGEE. DNA of the CDR3: TGTGCCAGCAGCGAAACAGGGTTAATCTCCTACAATGAGCAGTTCTTC. Its protein is CASSETGLISYNEQFF.

This chain connects TRBV7-9 to TRBJ2-5, with 12 bases lining up with TRBD2. V trimming: 9 bases; J trimming: 2 bases; junction bases outside the gene matches: 10. CDR3 length equals 16 residues. The V gene's germline CDR1 is SEHNR and CDR2 FQNEAQ (reference sequence). The CDR3: CARALAGGPVQETQYF. The CDR3 DNA reads TGTGCCAGAGCCCTAGCGGGAGGGCCCGTACAAGAGACCCAGTACTTC.

This clone was found a few times. This sample also contains other DNA sequences that code for the same CDR3. J is TRBJ1-3 and V is TRBV11-2, with D possibly being TRBD1 (6 bases). Trimming took off 2 bases at V and 5 bases at J, with 13 bases between the two ends. Looked up from germline, CDR1 is SGHAT and CDR2 is FQNNGV. The CDR3 loop spans 15 amino acids. The DNA for the CDR3 is TGTGCCAGCAGCTTATCTACTGGACAGAGAAACACCATATATTTT. This codes for CASSLSTGQRNTIYF. Variable domain in full (rest from reference TRBV11-2 and TRBJ1-3): EAGVAQSPRYKIIEKRQSVAFWCNPISGHATLYWYQQILGQGPKLLIQFQNNGVVDDSQLPKDRFSAERLKGVDSTLKIQPAKLEDSAVYLCASSLSTGQRNTIYFGEGSWLTVV.

The chain employs TRBV28 and TRBJ2-7; 10 nucleotides match TRBD2. The V and J ends lost 6 bases and 2 bases, in that order; junction bases with no gene match: 13. Germline V CDR1 and CDR2: MDHEN, SYDVKM. The CDR3 sequence is 17 residues long. This CDR3 is CASSPSFSLAGAYEQYF. The CDR3 nucleotides are TGTGCCAGCAGCCCAAGTTTTTCGCTAGCGGGAGCCTACGAGCAGTACTTC. Full variable domain (outside the CDR3, taken from reference TRBV28 and TRBJ2-7): DVKVTQSSRYLVKRTGEKVFLECVQDMDHENMFWYRQDPGLGLRLIYFSYDVKMKEKGDIPEGYSVSREKKERFSLILESASTNQTSMYLCASSPSFSLAGAYEQYFGPGTRLTVT.

The chain employs TRBV3-1 (or the pseudogene TRBV3-2) and TRBJ2-3, with 9 bases lining up with TRBD1. This CDR3 is 14 amino acids long. Germline V gene sequence: CDR1 LGHDT, CDR2 YNNKEL (reference sequence). V lost 4 bases to trimming and J lost 1 base; unmatched junction nucleotides: 0. The chain's CDR3 is CASSRDRGTDTQYF. In DNA form, the CDR3 reads TGTGCCAGCAGCCGGGACAGGGGCACAGATACGCAGTATTTT.

The chain uses TRBV30 and TRBJ2-5; 13 bases map to TRBD2. The CDR3 is 14 amino acids. The ends lost 8 bases at V and 2 bases at J; junction bases unmatched: 5. In germline, CDR1 is GTSNPN, CDR2 SVGIG (reference sequence). The CDR3 loop reads CARTSGGAQETQYF. CDR3 nucleotide sequence: TGTGCCAGAACTAGCGGGGGGGCACAAGAGACCCAGTACTTC.

The chain combines TRBV4-2 with TRBJ1-1; weak D call: TRBD1 (5 bases). CDR3 size: 13 residues. Germline CDR1 LGHNA, CDR2 YNFKEQ. Trimming took 1 base from V and 6 from J, leaving 9 bases between them. The CDR3 protein is CASSQGGESEAFF. In nucleotides, the CDR3 is TGTGCCAGCAGCCAAGGGGGGGAGTCTGAAGCTTTCTTT.